This TCR beta chain is drawn from a study of T-cell reconstitution after alpha-beta-depleted transplantation in children. V was trimmed by 6 bases and J by 4 bases, leaving 12 bases between them. CDR3 size: 13 residues. Germline-derived CDR1 and CDR2 are MNHNS and SASEGT. The sample holds many counts of this clonotype. Molecular barcoding with unique molecular identifiers was used for the TCRbeta library. TCRdb re-analysed the PCR reads in MiXCR, keeping a single row per CDR3 protein. The table records approximately 250,000 distinct CDR3 sequences, approximately 9.8% of them present only once. The receptor was isolated from a human donor who donated a stem cell graft to a child with SCID. Sample: PBMCs from the stem cell graft donor, taken from the stem cell graft. The V gene is TRBV6-1, the J gene TRBJ1-1; D may be TRBD1 (5 bases). The CDR3 loop is CASRSGQGTEAFF. The CDR3 DNA reads as TGTGCCAGCAGATCCGGCCAGGGCACTGAAGCTTTCTTT.